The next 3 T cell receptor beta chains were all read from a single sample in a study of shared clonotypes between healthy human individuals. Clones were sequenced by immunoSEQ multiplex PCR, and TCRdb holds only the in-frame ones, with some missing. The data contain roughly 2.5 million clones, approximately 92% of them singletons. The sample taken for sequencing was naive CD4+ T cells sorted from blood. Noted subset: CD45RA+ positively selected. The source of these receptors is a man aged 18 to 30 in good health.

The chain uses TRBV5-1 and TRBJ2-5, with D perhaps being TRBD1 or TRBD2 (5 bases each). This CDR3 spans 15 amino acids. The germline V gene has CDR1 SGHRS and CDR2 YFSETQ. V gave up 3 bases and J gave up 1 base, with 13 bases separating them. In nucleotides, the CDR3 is TGCGCCAGCAGCTCCCTAGGGGAGAGCCAAGAGACCCAGTACTTC. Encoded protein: CASSSLGESQETQYF.

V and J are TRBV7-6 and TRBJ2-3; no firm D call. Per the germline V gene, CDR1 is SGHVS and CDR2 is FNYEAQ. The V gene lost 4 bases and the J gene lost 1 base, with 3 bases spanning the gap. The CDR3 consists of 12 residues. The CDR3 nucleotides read TGTGCCAGCAGCTCCGGCACAGATACGCAGTATTTT. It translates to CASSSGTDTQYF.

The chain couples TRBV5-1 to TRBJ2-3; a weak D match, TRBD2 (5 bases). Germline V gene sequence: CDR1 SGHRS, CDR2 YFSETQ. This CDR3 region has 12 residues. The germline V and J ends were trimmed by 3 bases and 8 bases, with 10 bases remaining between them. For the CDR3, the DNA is TGCGCCAGCAGCTCGACTCGGGGTACGCAGTATTTT. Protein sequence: CASSSTRGTQYF. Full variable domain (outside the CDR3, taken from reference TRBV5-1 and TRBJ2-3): KAGVTQTPRYLIKTRGQQVTLSCSPISGHRSVSWYQQTPGQGLQFLFEYFSETQRNKGNFPGRFSGRQFSNSRSEMNVSTLELGDSALYLCASSSTRGTQYFGPGTRLTVL.